A selection of T cell receptor beta chains follows, all from one sample in a study of T-cell reconstitution after alpha-beta-depleted transplantation in children. A single record per CDR3 protein comes from TCRdb applying MiXCR to the PCR reads. This table holds some 530,000 distinct CDR3 sequences, around an eighth found once. Specimen: PBMCs from the stem cell graft donor, collected from the stem cell graft. Receptors were obtained from a human donor who donated a stem cell graft to a child with combined immunodeficiency. The CDR3 runs from the conserved cysteine through the conserved F or W. Fields, in order: J gene, clone size, V gene, D gene, CDR3 DNA, CDR3 protein. D genes are given only for firm matches. The size entry is marked missing in some rows and otherwise reads once, few, many or a size class.

TRBJ2-7 | - | TRBV12-3/TRBV12-4 | TRBD2 | TGTGCCAGCAGTTTTCGGACTAGCGGGAATTACGAGCAGTACTTC | CASSFRTSGNYEQYF
TRBJ2-5 | - | TRBV4-2 | - | TGTGCCAGCAGTCATACGTACGGGGCACAAGAGACCCAGTACTTC | CASSHTYGAQETQYF
TRBJ1-2 | few | TRBV24-1 | TRBD1 | TGTGCCACCAGTGGCGATTCGACAGGGAGGAGCGGCTACACCTTC | CATSGDSTGRSGYTF
TRBJ2-7 | many | TRBV30 | - | TGTGCCTGGAGCGGAGGATCCTACGAGCAGTACTTC | CAWSGGSYEQYF
TRBJ1-2 | many | TRBV6-1 | - | TGTGCCAGCGCCTTAACGTCTAACTATGGCTACACCTTC | CASALTSNYGYTF
TRBJ2-1 | many | TRBV5-5 | TRBD2 | TGTGCCAGCAGCTCTCGACTAGCGGGAGAAATCCTCCATGAGCAGTTCTTC | CASSSRLAGEILHEQFF
TRBJ2-5 | few | TRBV6-2/TRBV6-3 | - | TGTGCCAGCAGTTATGGGAGGAAAGAGACCCAGTACTTC | CASSYGRKETQYF
TRBJ2-5 | few | TRBV4-1 | - | TGCGCCAGCAGCCAAGATGGGCCTAGAGAGACCCAGTACTTC | CASSQDGPRETQYF
TRBJ2-3 | few | TRBV2 | - | TGTGCCAGCCGGGCAACTAGCACAGATACGCAGTATTTT | CASRATSTDTQYF
TRBJ2-2 | few | TRBV30 | - | TGTGCCTGGTGCCCAGTAGGGCCGAGAACCGGGGAGCTGTTTTTT | CAWCPVGPRTGELFF
TRBJ1-1 | few | TRBV12-3/TRBV12-4 | - | TGTGCCAGCAGTTCCAGGTTTAGGGGGAGAACTGAAGCTTTCTTT | CASSSRFRGRTEAFF
TRBJ2-5 | few | TRBV11-2 | TRBD1 | TGTGCCAGCAGCACACATGGGACAGTCCAAGAGACCCAGTACTTC | CASSTHGTVQETQYF
TRBJ2-7 | - | TRBV24-1 | TRBD2 | TGTGCCTCGGGACTAGAAGCCTACGAGCAGTACTTC | CASGLEAYEQYF
TRBJ2-5 | few | TRBV4-3 | TRBD1 | TGCGCCAGCAGCCAAGATCTACAGGGGGCTGGAAAGACCCAGTACTTC | CASSQDLQGAGKTQYF
TRBJ1-1 | many | TRBV6-6 | - | TGTGCCAGCAGCCCCGCGGGGATTGAAGCTTTCTTT | CASSPAGIEAFF
TRBJ1-2 | few | TRBV4-2 | - | TGTGCCAGCAGCCAAGACCTAGGCTACACCTTC | CASSQDLGYTF
TRBJ1-6 | - | TRBV6-5 | TRBD1 | TGTGCCAGCAGTTGGTCCACGACAGGGGTCAATTCACCCCTCCACTTT | CASSWSTTGVNSPLHF
TRBJ2-2 | many | TRBV4-3 | TRBD2 | TGCGCCAGCAGCCCCCGGACTAGCGGTTATACCACGAACACCGGGGAGCTGTTTTTT | CASSPRTSGYTTNTGELFF
TRBJ2-1 | few | TRBV7-2 | - | TGTGCCAGCAGCTTAGCCCTGGGACTGCAGAGGACCTACAATGAGCAGTTCTTC | CASSLALGLQRTYNEQFF
TRBJ2-7 | many | TRBV6-8 | - | TGTGCCAGCATTTGGCCGGGGGTCCCTAGGGAGCAGTACTTC | CASIWPGVPREQYF
TRBJ2-4 | many | TRBV7-6 | - | TGTGCCAGCAGCGTTTACCCCAGGGGGGGCAAAAACATTCAGTACTTC | CASSVYPRGGKNIQYF
TRBJ2-1 | many | TRBV7-8 | TRBD2 | TGTGCCAGCAGCTCGAGCGGGAGGGCCACCAATGAGCAGTTCTTC | CASSSSGRATNEQFF
TRBJ1-2 | few | TRBV12-3/TRBV12-4 | - | TGTGCCAGCAGTCCCTTACAGGGTCGCTCTAACTATGGCTACACCTTC | CASSPLQGRSNYGYTF
TRBJ2-1 | many | TRBV5-5 | TRBD2 | TGTGCCAGCAGCCTGCCGGGACTAGCGGTCTACAATGAGCAGTTCTTC | CASSLPGLAVYNEQFF
TRBJ1-4 | - | TRBV4-3 | - | TGCGCCAGCAGCCAAAGAGAGTCTGGGTACCAAAATGAAAAACTGTTTTTT | CASSQRESGYQNEKLFF
TRBJ2-1 | - | TRBV20-1 | - | TGCAGCGCAGGGCCTGAAGGGCCTCTAAACATCAATGAGCAGTTCTTC | CSAGPEGPLNINEQFF
TRBJ1-2 | - | TRBV15 | TRBD1 | TGTGCCACCAGCAGAGATGTGAGGGGGCGGGTTGGCTACACCTTC | CATSRDVRGRVGYTF
TRBJ2-3 | many | TRBV6-5 | TRBD2 | TGTGCCAGCAGTTACGCCTTGACTAGCGGGGGCACAGATACGCAGTATTTT | CASSYALTSGGTDTQYF
TRBJ2-7 | few | TRBV4-3 | TRBD2 | TGCGCCAGCAGCCAAGAGCTAGCGGGGTGGAGCTACGAGCAGTACTTC | CASSQELAGWSYEQYF
TRBJ2-3 | many | TRBV20-1 | TRBD2 | TGCAGTGCTAGTACGTGGGAGCGGGAGTATTGGGGCACAGATACGCAGTATTTT | CSASTWEREYWGTDTQYF
TRBJ2-5 | once | TRBV7-2 | TRBD1 | TGTGCCAGCAGACGTCAAACAGGGGATGAGACCCAGTACTTC | CASRRQTGDETQYF
TRBJ2-7 | - | TRBV7-2 | - | TGTGCCAGCAGCTCCCTGGACCGGTCCTACGAGCAGTACTTC | CASSSLDRSYEQYF
TRBJ2-3 | few | TRBV5-1 | TRBD2 | TGCGCCAGCAGCTTGGGAGGGACTAGCGCTCTCACAGATACGCAGTATTTT | CASSLGGTSALTDTQYF
TRBJ1-2 | few | TRBV7-2 | TRBD1 | TGTGCCAGCAGCAAAAGGACAGGCGGCTATGGCTACACCTTC | CASSKRTGGYGYTF
TRBJ2-7 | - | TRBV18 | TRBD1 | TGTGCCAGCTCAGCCGGGACAGACCCCTCCTACGAGCAGTACTTC | CASSAGTDPSYEQYF
TRBJ2-7 | many | TRBV12-3/TRBV12-4 | TRBD2 | TGTGCCAGCAGTTTAGGGCCGGGACTAGCGGGAGACGAGCAGTACTTC | CASSLGPGLAGDEQYF
TRBJ2-1 | few | TRBV12-3/TRBV12-4 | TRBD2 | TGTGCCAGCCTCCCACTCACAGGACTAGCGGGTTACAATGAGCAGTTCTTC | CASLPLTGLAGYNEQFF
TRBJ2-1 | - | TRBV11-3 | TRBD2 | TGTGCCACCGAGACTAGCGGGAGTTACAATGAGCAGTTCTTC | CATETSGSYNEQFF
TRBJ1-5 | - | TRBV20-1 | - | TGCAGTGCTCAGGACATCCGAGGAGTGCCCCAGCATTTT | CSAQDIRGVPQHF
TRBJ1-3 | few | TRBV7-2 | - | TGTGCCAGCAGCCACTCCGGACCTAACTCTGGAAACACCATATATTTT | CASSHSGPNSGNTIYF
TRBJ2-3 | many | TRBV29-1 | TRBD2 | TGCAGCAAAGGGACTAGCGGGACAGATACGCAGTATTTT | CSKGTSGTDTQYF
TRBJ2-5 | - | TRBV11-1 | TRBD1 | TGTGCCAGCAGCCGAGGGACAGGGATCTTGGGCGCAGAGACCCAGTACTTC | CASSRGTGILGAETQYF
TRBJ2-7 | many | TRBV11-2 | - | TGTGCCAGCAGCTTAGCAAGGGCGGCTGGCGAGCAGTACTTC | CASSLARAAGEQYF
TRBJ2-5 | - | TRBV7-8 | - | TGTGCCAGCAGCTTATTGCGCGGGGAAGAGACCCAGTACTTC | CASSLLRGEETQYF
TRBJ2-7 | - | TRBV6-1 | - | TGTGCCAGCAGTGAAGCGGGACCAGGCGCGGGGTACGAGCAGTACTTC | CASSEAGPGAGYEQYF
TRBJ2-1 | few | TRBV7-8 | TRBD2 | TGTGCCAGCAGCTTAAGACGACTAGCGGGGGTCAATGAGCAGTTCTTC | CASSLRRLAGVNEQFF
TRBJ2-1 | few | TRBV2 | - | TGTGCCAGCAGTCCTACCATACTTAGTAATGAGCAGTTCTTC | CASSPTILSNEQFF
TRBJ2-1 | - | TRBV12-3/TRBV12-4 | - | TGTGCCAGCAGTCCAGGGTTTCCCAGCTCCTACAATGAGCAGTTCTTC | CASSPGFPSSYNEQFF
TRBJ2-3 | many | TRBV5-1 | - | TGCGCCAGCAGCTTGAAAAGAAAAACCACAGATACGCAGTATTTT | CASSLKRKTTDTQYF
TRBJ2-1 | few | TRBV5-1 | - | TGCGCCAGCGGGCCCGGGGACGGCTATGAGCAGTTCTTC | CASGPGDGYEQFF
TRBJ2-2 | - | TRBV6-2/TRBV6-3 | - | TGTGCCAGCAGTTATGGTGCAGGGGCGAACACCGGGGAGCTGTTTTTT | CASSYGAGANTGELFF
TRBJ1-2 | - | TRBV25-1 | TRBD1 | TGTGCCAGCAGTGCGGGGACAGGGGGCTTTGGCTACACCTTC | CASSAGTGGFGYTF
TRBJ2-7 | - | TRBV6-1 | - | TGTGCCAGCAGTCGGCCCCGGGGGGCGTTCTACGAGCAGTACTTC | CASSRPRGAFYEQYF
TRBJ2-2 | - | TRBV5-1 | - | TGCGCCAGCAGCTTGGCCATCGGGAGGAACACCGGGGAGCTGTTTTTT | CASSLAIGRNTGELFF
TRBJ2-7 | many | TRBV27 | - | TGTGCCAGCAGTATGGACAGTTCCTACGAGCAGTACTTC | CASSMDSSYEQYF
TRBJ2-7 | many | TRBV7-9 | - | TGTGCCAGCAGCTTAGCGGGAGTAGGGCACGAGCAGTACTTC | CASSLAGVGHEQYF
TRBJ2-1 | few | TRBV18 | TRBD2 | TGTGCCAGCTCACCACCAACTAGGACTAGCCACAATGAGCAGTTCTTC | CASSPPTRTSHNEQFF
TRBJ1-2 | many | TRBV29-1 | - | TGCAGCAGTAGAGGGACCTATGGCTACACCTTC | CSSRGTYGYTF
TRBJ2-4 | - | TRBV30 | - | TGTGCCTGGAGTAGGATAGCCAAAAACATTCAGTACTTC | CAWSRIAKNIQYF
TRBJ2-7 | - | TRBV3-1 | TRBD2 | TGTGCCAGCAGCCAAGGAACTAGCGGGAGATCCCACGAGCAGTACTTC | CASSQGTSGRSHEQYF